These T cell receptor beta chains were read from a single sample in a study of blood T cell repertoires in COVID-19. TCRdb's copy holds only in-frame clones and misses some; the assay was immunoSEQ multiplex PCR. The sample has around 180,000 clones; approximately 85% are singletons. The sample was peripheral blood. These receptors all stem from a woman older than 75 with acute or convalescent COVID-19. CDR3s include the opening cysteine and the closing phenylalanine or tryptophan. Fields, in order: CDR3 protein, CDR3 DNA, J gene, V gene, D gene, clone size. A D gene is named only where the DNA matches it firmly. Rows may omit the clone size; those that give it use once, few, many or a size class.

cdr3_aa: CASSEEQGARNTIYF
cdr3_nt: TGTGCCAGCAGTGAAGAACAGGGGGCACGAAACACCATATATTTT
j_call: TRBJ1-3
v_call: TRBV6-1
d_call: TRBD1
clone_size: -

cdr3_aa: CASSLTGSGQPQHF
cdr3_nt: TGTGCCAGCAGCTTGACAGGGTCAGGGCAGCCCCAGCATTTT
j_call: TRBJ1-5
v_call: TRBV5-4
d_call: -
clone_size: -

cdr3_aa: CASSPRGIRNNEQFF
cdr3_nt: TGTGCCAGCAGCCCCAGGGGAATCCGGAACAATGAGCAGTTCTTC
j_call: TRBJ2-1
v_call: TRBV6-5
d_call: -
clone_size: -

cdr3_aa: CASSSRQGNTEAFF
cdr3_nt: TGCGCCAGCAGCTCAAGACAGGGGAACACTGAAGCTTTCTTT
j_call: TRBJ1-1
v_call: TRBV5-1
d_call: TRBD1
clone_size: few

cdr3_aa: CAGRWAGPGSQYF
cdr3_nt: TGTGCCGGGCGGTGGGCGGGGCCCGGGTCCCAGTACTTC
j_call: TRBJ2-5
v_call: TRBV30
d_call: -
clone_size: -

cdr3_aa: CASSRTGIGYTF
cdr3_nt: TGTGCCAGCAGCCGGACAGGCATTGGCTACACCTTC
j_call: TRBJ1-2
v_call: TRBV27
d_call: TRBD1
clone_size: -

cdr3_aa: CASSHKRGQSLSYGYTF
cdr3_nt: TGTGCCAGCAGCCATAAAAGGGGACAATCTCTATCCTATGGCTACACCTTC
j_call: TRBJ1-2
v_call: TRBV3-1/TRBV3-2
d_call: -
clone_size: -

cdr3_aa: CATGQKNQPQHF
cdr3_nt: TGTGCCACTGGACAGAAGAATCAGCCCCAGCATTTT
j_call: TRBJ1-5
v_call: TRBV7-8
d_call: -
clone_size: -

cdr3_aa: CASSRTGGAANEKLFF
cdr3_nt: TGTGCCAGCAGTCGGACAGGGGGCGCGGCTAATGAAAAACTGTTTTTT
j_call: TRBJ1-4
v_call: TRBV6-6
d_call: TRBD1
clone_size: -

cdr3_aa: CASSLGWGGDQPQHF
cdr3_nt: TGTGCCAGCAGTCTAGGGTGGGGGGGAGATCAGCCCCAGCATTTT
j_call: TRBJ1-5
v_call: TRBV6-5
d_call: -
clone_size: -